This T cell receptor beta chain was sequenced for a study of shared T cell receptors in the human thymus. Germline values: CDR1 SNHLY, CDR2 FYNNEI. The V gene end was trimmed by 6 bases and the J gene end by 4 bases; junction bases not matched to a gene: 5. The CDR3 sequence is 13 residues long. TCRdb's copy holds only in-frame clones and misses some; the assay was immunoSEQ multiplex PCR. The profile shows 640,000 or so clones, about 87% of them singletons. These sequences were also reported in another study, on human thymus T cells. That source notes: Corrective surgery for congenital heart defects was being performed on the healthy Finnish infants who were the donors. Resections were taken during corrective heart surgery, and the thymus tissue came from these. Thymic as well as blood repertoires seemed to favor certain V and J genes unevenly. The related literature has documented a marked overlap of thymic repertoires among unrelated individuals.

Sequencing used thymocytes. The chain couples TRBV2 to TRBJ2-5; 7 nucleotides line up with TRBD2. The TCR was taken from a boy in the first two years of life with a congenital heart defect. The CDR3 coding sequence is TGTGCCAGCAGGCGACGGGAGGTAGAGACCCAGTACTTC. Translating it yields CASRRREVETQYF.